The source of this TCR beta chain is a study of blood T cell repertoires in COVID-19 (dated by TCRdb to 2018 to 2021). As for the study more broadly: Collaborator samples came from the United States, Italy and Spain and covered acute and convalescent phases of COVID-19. The material from the prospective study consisted of cDNA or gDNA derived from T cells, B-cell-depleted T cells, or PBMCs. The dataset comprised deeply sampled blood TCRbeta repertoires from subjects exposed to, actively infected with, or recovered from COVID-19. A freely available public database, intended as a resource for researchers studying the immune response to SARS-CoV-2, is where the repertoires were released. The samples were drawn from two sources: the first 160 participants of the ongoing ImmuneRACE study, and over 1,000 subjects contributed by 6 global collaborators. Sample metadata almost always included a de-identified subject ID, COVID-19 status, age in years and sex. Where available, HLA class I and class II types were taken from metadata supplied by the sample provider and were not determined by assay-based typing. Points the paper makes about the study in general: The amount of clinical and demographic metadata varied by source and participant and was provided uncurated.

Including cysteine and phenylalanine, the CDR3 has 15 amino acids. Here the CDR3 DNA is all that survives: 45 bases in frame from base 1. Looking up the germline V gene yields CDR1 SGHRS and CDR2 YFSETQ. Trimming at the junction amounts to 5 bases on V and 0 bases on J, and the germline ends lie 11 bases apart. With respect to this clone: Which antigen it targets is not known. The record has no base qualities; no much larger clone is one base away.

One collaborating source in Seattle enrolled patients while the patients were actively infected and followed the patients over time throughout the course of disease. Whole blood was collected in K2EDTA tubes by collaborating institutions according to the institutions' own protocols. For TCRbeta analysis, collaborators shipped samples as frozen whole blood, isolated PBMCs, or DNA extracted from either of those sample types. The immunoSEQ Assay, a bias-controlled multiplex PCR, was used to amplify TCRbeta CDR3 regions from genomic DNA. For the original study's pipeline: Nucleated cell counts per sample were estimated from amplification of reference gene primers within the assay. Sequence reads were collapsed and filtered to measure the absolute abundance of every unique TCRbeta CDR3 rearrangement. For each sample, productive Simpson clonality was calculated as the square root of Simpson's diversity index across productive rearrangements. Held by TCRdb, this immuneACCESS table contains in-frame sequences only and omits some clones. Under half of the omission traces to an unresolved V gene where checked; the cause of the rest is unknown. V and J calls plus clone size are reproduced from that table; the DNA served to infer D and trimming. The sample table lists around 68,000 clones, around 86% of them with a count of one. The top ten hold about 17% of the sample.

The receptor chain draws on TRBV5-1 and TRBJ1-4; no D gene can be assigned with confidence. Source material: peripheral blood. The sequence was obtained from a man aged 35-49 years with COVID-19, enrolled during active disease. DNA sequence: TGCGCCAGCAGGTCAGGCTCCACAACTAATGAAAAACTGTTTTTT. The resulting protein is CASRSGSTTNEKLFF.